Each of the 21 T cell receptor beta chains below was sequenced from the same sample in a study of low-dose radiotherapy and immunotherapy resistance in tumors. The time point was: before trial treatment. Alpha and beta chains were covered, as first-strand cDNA relied on TRAV- and TRBV-specific primers. PCR amplification of the TCRs was performed with Phusion for about 20 PCR cycles, and it relied on a constant-region primer together with a V-primer adapter. TCRdb itself ran the reads through MiXCR, one entry per CDR3 protein. In the table there are over 55,000 distinct CDR3 sequences, about a third of which are singletons. The sequencing here drew on PBMCs, taken before treatment. The source is a female donor with ovarian cancer.

This clonotype was recorded many times. The chain joins TRBV7-9 to TRBJ2-2, with D unresolved. CDR3 length: 14 residues. V was clipped by 4 bases and J by 6 bases, with 12 bases between them. Germline assignment: CDR1 SEHNR and CDR2 FQNEAQ (reference sequence). CDR3 loop: CASSSPMQAGELFF. CDR3 nucleotides: TGTGCCAGCAGCTCCCCTATGCAGGCCGGGGAGCTGTTTTTT.

V gene TRBV20-1 combines with J gene TRBJ2-7; D is unclear. The germline V gene encodes CDR1 DFQATT and CDR2 SNEGSKA (reference sequence). The CDR3 spans 15 residues. V dropped 3 bases and J dropped 3 bases, with 18 bases sitting between them. CDR3 in amino acids: CSASPPGFNDYEQYF. The CDR3 DNA reads TGCAGTGCTAGCCCACCAGGTTTCAACGACTACGAGCAGTACTTC.

As regards this clonotype: The DNA is left out, because the CDR3 cannot be placed on it with certainty; the CDR3 is given as TCRdb lists it. The CDR3 loop reads CASTNQTSMYLCASSRVDEQFF. The chain has TRBV5-4 and TRBJ2-1; the table assigns TRBD1, which was not confirmed against the DNA. Counting both end residues, the CDR3 totals 22 amino acids. Germline lookup yields CDR1 SGHNT and CDR2 YYREEE (reference sequence).

This clonotype has a count of ten or more. The rearrangement links TRBV5-1 to TRBJ2-3, with D unclear. The germline CDR1 and CDR2 sequences are SGHRS and YFSETQ. This CDR3 is 14 amino acids long. With 1 base removed from V and 0 bases from J, the gap between germline ends came to 6 bases. The CDR3 DNA follows: TGCGCCAGCAGCTTGAGTGGCAGCACAGATACGCAGTATTTT. This encodes CASSLSGSTDTQYF. The whole variable domain, filled in from reference TRBV5-1 and TRBJ2-3, reads KAGVTQTPRYLIKTRGQQVTLSCSPISGHRSVSWYQQTPGQGLQFLFEYFSETQRNKGNFPGRFSGRQFSNSRSEMNVSTLELGDSALYLCASSLSGSTDTQYFGPGTRLTVL.

As regards this clonotype: A much larger clonotype is one base distant, so this may be a read error. The chain recombines TRBV30 with TRBJ2-1; weak D call: TRBD2 (6 bases). The CDR3 consists of 12 residues. The ends were cut back, 5 bases at V and 13 bases at J, with 18 bases in the middle. Per germline, CDR1 GTSNPN and CDR2 SVGIG (reference sequence). CDR3 in DNA: TGTGCCTGGGGGGACTTCCAAGAGACCCAGTTCTTC. Protein: CAWGDFQETQFF. Complete variable domain (other parts from reference TRBV30 and TRBJ2-1): SQTIHQWPATLVQPVGSPLSLECTVEGTSNPNLYWYRQAAGRGLQLLFYSVGIGQISSEVPQNLSASRPQDRQFILSSKKLLLSDSGFYLCAWGDFQETQFFGPGTRLTVL.

This clonotype was observed at least ten times. The chain has TRBV3-1 and TRBJ1-1; maybe TRBD1 (5 bases). With 3 bases removed from V and 1 base from J, the gap between germline ends came to 12 bases. The CDR3 extends over 15 amino acids. CDR1 is LGHDT and CDR2 is YNNKEL in the germline V gene (reference sequence). The CDR3 nucleotides read TGTGCCAGCAGCCAGGGCGACGACAGGAACACTGAAGCTTTCTTT. Residues: CASSQGDDRNTEAFF.

This clonotype came up many times. The chain joins TRBV7-2 to TRBJ1-5; tentatively, D is TRBD1 (6 bases). CDR3 length equals 14 residues. Germline loops: CDR1 SGHTA, CDR2 FQGNSA. V shed 6 bases and J shed 7 bases, with 16 bases lying between them. CDR3 sequence reads: CASRATGRSQPQHF. CDR3 DNA sequence: TGTGCCAGCAGGGCAACAGGGAGGAGCCAGCCCCAGCATTTT.

At least ten counts were recorded for this clonotype. V and J are TRBV7-9 and TRBJ2-5; 11 bases fit TRBD2. The CDR3 extends over 15 amino acids. After removal of 5 bases from V and 1 base from J, the junction contained 3 bases not matched to a gene. In germline, CDR1 is SEHNR, CDR2 FQNEAQ (reference sequence). DNA of the CDR3: TGTGCCAGCAGCCCCGGGACTAGCGGCCAAGAGACCCAGTACTTC. It translates to CASSPGTSGQETQYF.

This clonotype was found many times. This rearrangement joins TRBV3-1 to TRBJ2-7, with D unclear. The CDR3 is 15 residues long. Germline loops: CDR1 LGHDT, CDR2 YNNKEL (reference sequence). V lost 1 base and J 0 bases, leaving 10 bases between the germline ends. The CDR3 spells CASSQVSISSYEQYF. The CDR3 DNA reads as TGTGCCAGCAGCCAAGTTTCGATAAGCTCCTACGAGCAGTACTTC.

This clonotype was observed many times. Here the CDR3 reads CSITGGQGNTIYF. As DNA, the CDR3 is TGCAGCATAACGGGGGGCCAAGGAAACACCATATATTTT. The chain employs TRBV29-1 and TRBJ1-3; tentative D call: TRBD1 (6 bases). The CDR3 consists of 13 residues. From germline, CDR1 is SQVTM and CDR2 ANQGSEA. V shed 8 bases and J shed 4 bases, with 15 bases lying between them.

The chain has TRBV20-1 and TRBJ2-4; 7 nucleotides align to TRBD1. J gave up 5 bases and V 0 bases, and 7 bases lay outside the gene matches. Germline loops: CDR1 DFQATT, CDR2 SNEGSKA (reference sequence). The CDR3 sequence is 15 residues long. The DNA for the CDR3 is TGCAGTGCTAGAGATTTCAGGGGGAGTGAAAACATTCAGTACTTC. Its translation is CSARDFRGSENIQYF.

A note on this clonotype: This likely reflects a read error, since a far larger clone is one base away. The chain joins TRBV7-6 to TRBJ1-1; no clear D gene. Germline values: CDR1 SGHVS, CDR2 FNYEAQ. Trimming shortened V by 5 bases and J by 1 base, and 11 bases separated the two germline ends. The CDR3 sequence is 14 residues long. The CDR3 DNA sequence: TGTGCCAGCAGCAGGTCGGGGAAGAACACTGAAGCTTTCTTT. Amino acids: CASSRSGKNTEAFF.

Ten or more counts support this clonotype. The CDR3 sequence is CASSARGQLPYNEQFF. CDR3 sequence (DNA): TGTGCCAGCAGTGCCAGGGGGCAGTTACCCTACAATGAGCAGTTCTTC. The chain joins TRBV25-1 to TRBJ2-1; 8 nucleotides align to TRBD1. Losses at the gene ends were 4 bases for V and 2 bases for J; bases not matched to a gene: 7. From germline, CDR1 is MGHDK and CDR2 SYGVNS. The CDR3 loop spans 16 amino acids.

This clonotype was seen repeatedly, ten times or more. The chain recombines TRBV7-2 with TRBJ2-3; 9 positions match TRBD2. The CDR3 runs to 14 residues. The V segment lost 9 bases and the J segment 1 base; nucleotides outside the gene matches: 5. Germline CDR1 reads SGHTA; CDR2 reads FQGNSA. CDR3 protein: CASYIAGGTDTQYF. The DNA of the CDR3 is TGTGCCAGTTATATAGCGGGAGGCACAGATACGCAGTATTTT.

Ten or more counts support this clonotype. V gene TRBV4-1 combines with J gene TRBJ1-2; 7 bases are a match to TRBD1. The V gene's germline CDR1 is MGHRA and CDR2 YSYEKL. The V and J ends lost 1 base and 7 bases, in that order; junction bases with no gene match: 12. The CDR3 is made up of 16 amino acids. This CDR3 is CASSQASGGGLGGYTF. The CDR3 DNA reads as TGCGCCAGCAGCCAAGCCTCGGGAGGGGGCCTTGGTGGCTACACCTTC.

This clonotype was observed many times. The gene calls are TRBV21-1 and TRBJ2-5; TRBD1 is the table's D call, not checked against the DNA. TRBV21-1 is tagged as a pseudogene. The CDR3 runs to 18 residues. Written as DNA, the CDR3 is TGTGCCAGCAGAGAGCCGCCTGAACCGGGACAGGAGGTGGAGACCCAGTACTTC. Its protein is CASREPPEPGQEVETQYF.

This clonotype was counted at least ten times. The chain carries TRBV20-1 and TRBJ1-6; maybe TRBD1 (6 bases). The germline gives CDR1 DFQATT, CDR2 SNEGSKA (reference sequence). The CDR3 has 16 residues. V lost 3 bases and J 7 bases, leaving 19 bases between the germline ends. CDR3 DNA sequence: TGCAGTGCTAGTCCGATAAACGAGAGGGGGAATTCACCCCTCCACTTT. It codes for CSASPINERGNSPLHF.

Ten or more counts support this clonotype. CDR3 coding DNA: TGCAGTGCTAGACAAAACCACTACGAGCAGTACTTC. This gives the protein CSARQNHYEQYF. The rearrangement uses TRBV20-1 and TRBJ2-7; no clear D gene. The CDR3 is 12 residues long. Germline V gene lookup returns CDR1 DFQATT and CDR2 SNEGSKA (reference sequence). With 2 bases removed from V and 3 bases from J, the gap between germline ends came to 8 bases.

The sample holds many counts of this clonotype. The chain links TRBV7-6 to TRBJ1-1, with D uncertain. V gave up 1 base and J gave up 2 bases, with 8 bases separating them. CDR3 length equals 14 residues. The germline V gene encodes CDR1 SGHVS and CDR2 FNYEAQ. The CDR3 loop reads CASSLDTANTEAFF. The CDR3 bases are TGTGCCAGCAGCTTAGATACAGCTAACACTGAAGCTTTCTTT.

The chain links TRBV7-2 to TRBJ1-6; D possibly corresponds to TRBD1 (5 bases). V was clipped by 1 base and J by 10 bases, with 11 bases between them. The CDR3 length is 14 residues. Germline values: CDR1 SGHTA, CDR2 FQGNSA. This CDR3 is CASSLDPEGSPLHF. For the CDR3, the DNA is TGTGCCAGCAGCTTAGACCCAGAGGGGTCACCCCTCCACTTT.

Comments on this clonotype: Only one base separates this from a far larger clonotype, so it likely reflects a read error. The rearrangement links TRBV5-1 to TRBJ2-4; D not resolved. V was cut by 4 bases and J by 13 bases, with 21 bases left in between. The CDR3 runs 14 residues. Germline CDR1 is SGHRS and CDR2 is YFSETQ. CDR3 coding DNA: TGCGCCAGCAGCGACCCTAGGTCCGGTAATGAGCAGTACTTC. Its translation: CASSDPRSGNEQYF.